The clone carrying this TCR beta chain was observed a handful of times. What it recognizes is unknown. TCRdb reanalysed the RACE reads using MiXCR and keeps one entry per CDR3 protein. The table shows a few hundred thousand distinct CDR3 sequences, with approximately 8.4% occurring only once. Time point of the sample: pre-sensitization, week 0. Treatment of the sample: therapeutic diphenylcyclopropenone sensitization with weekly scalp DPC. This specimen comes from a study of human T cells and chemical hapten exposure. As for the study in general: On about 2 cm by about 2 cm of upper inner arm skin, sensitization was performed with 2% DPC. Points from the study as a whole: Alopecia affected the donors, so their immune response may differ from healthy people's.

Unmatched junction bases numbered 11, after V lost 3 bases and J lost 8 bases. The CDR3 contains 16 residues. Germline lookup yields CDR1 KGHSH and CDR2 LQKENI. The receptor was derived from a woman aged 35 to 49 with alopecia areata. Some clones in this sample may be carry-over from other donors' samples. Specimen: whole blood, collected in connection with sensitization to the hapten diphenylcyclopropenone (DPC). The V gene is TRBV18, the J gene TRBJ2-1; TRBD1 agrees at 9 bases. This CDR3 reads CASSPGGQGRAHEQFF. The DNA of the CDR3 is TGTGCCAGCTCACCGGGCGGACAGGGGCGGGCGCATGAGCAGTTCTTC.